The T cell receptor (beta chain) described here comes from a study of TIL therapy for anti-PD-1-resistant metastatic lung cancer. Sequencing used immunoSEQ v3. Assay: immunoSEQ multiplex PCR; the TCRdb copy retains only in-frame clones and omits some. The sample has 50,000 to 60,000 clones, 75% to 85% seen once; the top ten hold about 2.7%. Regarding time point: pre-treatment sample, taken before nivolumab and TIL therapy. CDR3 length: 14 residues. CDR1 and CDR2 from the germline V gene are SGHTA and FQGNSA. V lost 6 bases and J lost 5, with 16 bases in between. This TCR came from a person between 30 and 80 years old with non-small cell lung cancer. The genes are TRBV7-2 and TRBJ2-5; tentatively, D is TRBD2 (5 bases). Here the sequenced sample was blood, taken at baseline. CDR3 loop: CASRRPGLTETQYF. The DNA for the CDR3 is TGTGCCAGCAGGCGACCCGGACTTACGGAGACCCAGTACTTC. The full variable domain, rest sourced from reference TRBV7-2 and TRBJ2-5, is GAGVSQSPSNKVTEKGKDVELRCDPISGHTALYWYRQSLGQGLEFLIYFQGNSAPDKSGLPSDRFSAERTGGSVSTLTIQRTQQEDSAVYLCASRRPGLTETQYFGPGTRLLVL.